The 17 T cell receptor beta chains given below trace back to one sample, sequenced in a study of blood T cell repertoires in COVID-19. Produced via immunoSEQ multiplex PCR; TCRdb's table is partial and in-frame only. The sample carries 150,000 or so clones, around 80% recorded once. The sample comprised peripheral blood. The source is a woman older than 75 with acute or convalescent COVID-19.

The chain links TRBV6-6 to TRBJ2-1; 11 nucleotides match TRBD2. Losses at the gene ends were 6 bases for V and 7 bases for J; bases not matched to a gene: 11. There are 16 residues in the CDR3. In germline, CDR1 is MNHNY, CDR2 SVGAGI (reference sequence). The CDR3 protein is CASSPLAGGWGNEQFF. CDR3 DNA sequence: TGTGCCAGCAGCCCTCTAGCGGGAGGCTGGGGTAATGAGCAGTTCTTC.

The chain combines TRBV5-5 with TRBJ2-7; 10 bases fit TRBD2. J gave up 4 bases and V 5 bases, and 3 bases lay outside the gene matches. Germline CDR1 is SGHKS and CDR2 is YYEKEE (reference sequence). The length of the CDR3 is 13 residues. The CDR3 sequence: CASRGLAAYEQYF. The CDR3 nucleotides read TGTGCCAGCAGAGGACTAGCGGCATACGAGCAGTACTTC.

The CDR3 DNA is TGTGCCAGCTCACAGGGGGCGGGCAGCAATCAGCCCCAGCATTTT. It codes for CASSQGAGSNQPQHF. The rearrangement links TRBV18 to TRBJ1-5; 7 bases line up with TRBD1. The CDR3 length is 15 residues. Germline values: CDR1 KGHSH, CDR2 LQKENI. Unmatched junction bases numbered 4, after V lost 4 bases and J lost 1 base.

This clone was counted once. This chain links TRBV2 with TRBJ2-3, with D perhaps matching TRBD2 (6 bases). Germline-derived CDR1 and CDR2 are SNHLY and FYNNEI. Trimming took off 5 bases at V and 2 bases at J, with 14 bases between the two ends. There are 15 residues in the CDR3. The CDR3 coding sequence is TGTGCCAGCAGTTCCCTCCGGGACTCCACAGATACGCAGTATTTT. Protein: CASSSLRDSTDTQYF.

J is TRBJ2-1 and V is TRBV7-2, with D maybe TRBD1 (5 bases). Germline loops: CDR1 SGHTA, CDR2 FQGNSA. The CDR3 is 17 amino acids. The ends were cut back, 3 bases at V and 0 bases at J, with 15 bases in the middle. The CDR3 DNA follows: TGTGCCAGCAGCTTCTTAACCGACAGCCGCTCCTACAATGAGCAGTTCTTC. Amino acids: CASSFLTDSRSYNEQFF.

The CDR3 coding sequence is TGTGCCAGTAGTAGGCCGGGACAGTTCTATGGCTACACCTTC. It encodes CASSRPGQFYGYTF. The gene calls are TRBV19 and TRBJ1-2; 7 bases agree with TRBD1. Germline assignment: CDR1 LNHDA and CDR2 SQIVND (reference sequence). The CDR3 contains 14 residues. J gave up 4 bases and V 4 bases, and 6 bases lay outside the gene matches.

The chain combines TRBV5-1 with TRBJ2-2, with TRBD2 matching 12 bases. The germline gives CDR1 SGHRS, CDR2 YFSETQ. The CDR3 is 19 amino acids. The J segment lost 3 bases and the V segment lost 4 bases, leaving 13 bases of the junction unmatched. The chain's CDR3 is CASSHGLAGPFSDTGELFF. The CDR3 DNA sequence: TGCGCCAGCAGCCATGGACTAGCGGGGCCATTTTCCGACACCGGGGAGCTGTTTTTT.

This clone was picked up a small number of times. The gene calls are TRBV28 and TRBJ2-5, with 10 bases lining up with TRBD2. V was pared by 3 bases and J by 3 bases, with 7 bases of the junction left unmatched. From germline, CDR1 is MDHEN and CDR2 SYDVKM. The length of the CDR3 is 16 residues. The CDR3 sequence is CASSFSSGRGEETQYF. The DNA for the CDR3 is TGTGCCAGCAGTTTTTCTAGCGGGAGAGGAGAAGAGACCCAGTACTTC.

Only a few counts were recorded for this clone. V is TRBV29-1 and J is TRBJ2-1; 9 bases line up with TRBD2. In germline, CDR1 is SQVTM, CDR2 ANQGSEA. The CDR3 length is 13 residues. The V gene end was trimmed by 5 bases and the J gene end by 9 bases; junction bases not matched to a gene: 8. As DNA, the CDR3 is TGCAGCGTTTTAGCGGGAGAGACTTCTGAGCAGTTCTTC. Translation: CSVLAGETSEQFF.

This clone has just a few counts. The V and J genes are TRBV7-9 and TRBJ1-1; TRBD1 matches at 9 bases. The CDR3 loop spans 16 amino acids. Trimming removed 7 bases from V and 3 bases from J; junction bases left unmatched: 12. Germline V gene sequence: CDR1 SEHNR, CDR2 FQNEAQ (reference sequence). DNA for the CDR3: TGTGCCAGCACCACGGGGGGGACAGGGACCTACACTGAAGCTTTCTTT. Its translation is CASTTGGTGTYTEAFF.

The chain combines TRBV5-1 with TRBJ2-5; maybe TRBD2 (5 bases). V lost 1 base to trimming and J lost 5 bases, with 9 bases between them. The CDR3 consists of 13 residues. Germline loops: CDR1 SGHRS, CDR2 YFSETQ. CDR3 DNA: TGCGCCAGCAGCTTGCTCGGGGTCGAGACCCAGTACTTC. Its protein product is CASSLLGVETQYF.

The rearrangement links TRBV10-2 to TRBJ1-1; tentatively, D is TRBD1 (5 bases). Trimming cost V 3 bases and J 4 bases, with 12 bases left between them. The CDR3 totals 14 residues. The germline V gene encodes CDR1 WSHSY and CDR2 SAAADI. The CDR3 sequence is CASSEPGRATEAFF. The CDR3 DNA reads TGCGCCAGCAGTGAACCCGGCAGGGCCACTGAAGCTTTCTTT.

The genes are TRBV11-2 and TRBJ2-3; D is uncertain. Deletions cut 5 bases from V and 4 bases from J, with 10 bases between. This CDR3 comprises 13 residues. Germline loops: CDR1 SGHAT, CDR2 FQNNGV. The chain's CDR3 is CASSPVVADTQYF. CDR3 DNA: TGTGCCAGCAGCCCCGTTGTCGCAGATACGCAGTATTTT.

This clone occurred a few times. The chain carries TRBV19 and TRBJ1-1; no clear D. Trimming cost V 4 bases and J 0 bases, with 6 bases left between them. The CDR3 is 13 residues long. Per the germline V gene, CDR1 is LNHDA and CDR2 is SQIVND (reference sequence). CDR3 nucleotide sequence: TGTGCCAGTAGTAGGGGAGTGAACACTGAAGCTTTCTTT. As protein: CASSRGVNTEAFF.

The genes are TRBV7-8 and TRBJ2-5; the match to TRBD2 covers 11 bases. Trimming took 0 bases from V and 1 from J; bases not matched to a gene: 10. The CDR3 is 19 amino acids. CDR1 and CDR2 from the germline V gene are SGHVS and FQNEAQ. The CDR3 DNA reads TGTGCCAGCAGCTTAGCGTGGGGTAGCGGGAGGGCCCCCCAAGAGACCCAGTACTTC. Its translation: CASSLAWGSGRAPQETQYF.

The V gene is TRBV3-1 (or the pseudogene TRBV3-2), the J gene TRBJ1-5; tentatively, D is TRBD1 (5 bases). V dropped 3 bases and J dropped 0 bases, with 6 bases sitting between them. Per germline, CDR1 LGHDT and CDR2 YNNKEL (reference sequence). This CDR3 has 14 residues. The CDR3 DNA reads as TGTGCCAGCAGCCACACAGGTAGCAATCAGCCCCAGCATTTT. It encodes CASSHTGSNQPQHF.

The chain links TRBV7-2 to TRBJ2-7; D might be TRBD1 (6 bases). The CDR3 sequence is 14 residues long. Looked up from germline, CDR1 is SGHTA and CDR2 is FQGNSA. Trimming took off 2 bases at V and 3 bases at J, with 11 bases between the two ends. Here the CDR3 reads CASSLRGQIYEQYF. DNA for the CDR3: TGTGCCAGCAGCTTACGAGGACAGATCTACGAGCAGTACTTC.